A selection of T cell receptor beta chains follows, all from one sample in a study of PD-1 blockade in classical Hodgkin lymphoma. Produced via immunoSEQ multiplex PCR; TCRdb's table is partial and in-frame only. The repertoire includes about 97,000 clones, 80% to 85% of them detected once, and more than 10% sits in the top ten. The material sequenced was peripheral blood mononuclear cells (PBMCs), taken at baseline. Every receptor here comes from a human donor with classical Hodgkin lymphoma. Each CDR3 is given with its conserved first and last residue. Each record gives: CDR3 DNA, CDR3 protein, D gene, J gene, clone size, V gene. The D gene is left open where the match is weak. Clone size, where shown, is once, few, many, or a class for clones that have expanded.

CDR3nt: TGTGCCAGTAAGGAGCAGCGGGAGACCTCAGATACGCAGTATTTT
CDR3aa: CASKEQRETSDTQYF
d_gene: TRBD2
j_gene: TRBJ2-3
abundance: .
v_gene: TRBV19

CDR3nt: TGTGCCAGCAGCTTGCTAAGCTGGCGAGCCTACAATGAGCAGTTCTTC
CDR3aa: CASSLLSWRAYNEQFF
d_gene: .
j_gene: TRBJ2-1
abundance: few
v_gene: TRBV11-2

CDR3nt: TGTGCCAGTAGTATAGACCGTGCCACTGAAGCTTTCTTT
CDR3aa: CASSIDRATEAFF
d_gene: .
j_gene: TRBJ1-1
abundance: .
v_gene: TRBV19

CDR3nt: TGTGCCAGCAGTTTATCGGGCAGGGGAAACTATGGCTACACCTTC
CDR3aa: CASSLSGRGNYGYTF
d_gene: .
j_gene: TRBJ1-2
abundance: large
v_gene: TRBV27

CDR3nt: TGTGCCAGTAGTGGCGCGGGACTGATTTCTTATAGCAATCAGCCCCAGCATTTT
CDR3aa: CASSGAGLISYSNQPQHF
d_gene: .
j_gene: TRBJ1-5
abundance: .
v_gene: TRBV19

CDR3nt: TGTGCCAGCAGTCATCTCAGGGGTCCACTGAACACCGGGGAGCTGTTTTTT
CDR3aa: CASSHLRGPLNTGELFF
d_gene: .
j_gene: TRBJ2-2
abundance: .
v_gene: TRBV7-3

CDR3nt: TGTGCCAGCAGCTTAGATCAAGGCCGGACAGTCTACGAGCAGTACTTC
CDR3aa: CASSLDQGRTVYEQYF
d_gene: .
j_gene: TRBJ2-7
abundance: many
v_gene: TRBV11-2

CDR3nt: TGTGCCATCAGTGAGGGGGGGACCGGGGAGCTGTTTTTT
CDR3aa: CAISEGGTGELFF
d_gene: .
j_gene: TRBJ2-2
abundance: once
v_gene: TRBV10-3

CDR3nt: TGTGCCAGCAGTTACGACGGCAGGGGGGCCTACGAGCAGTACTTC
CDR3aa: CASSYDGRGAYEQYF
d_gene: .
j_gene: TRBJ2-7
abundance: .
v_gene: TRBV6-6

CDR3nt: TGTGCCAGCTCACCAAACTCGGGCAGTTTCACAGATACGCAGTATTTT
CDR3aa: CASSPNSGSFTDTQYF
d_gene: .
j_gene: TRBJ2-3
abundance: .
v_gene: TRBV18

CDR3nt: TGCGCCAGCAGCATTACTAGCGGGAGTACGGATACGCAGTATTTT
CDR3aa: CASSITSGSTDTQYF
d_gene: TRBD2
j_gene: TRBJ2-3
abundance: .
v_gene: TRBV5-1

CDR3nt: TGTGCCAGCAGCGTGTGGAAGCGAACCAATGAGCAGTTCTTC
CDR3aa: CASSVWKRTNEQFF
d_gene: .
j_gene: TRBJ2-1
abundance: .
v_gene: TRBV9

CDR3nt: TGTGCCTGGAGTGCAACGCCAGCGAGGAATGAGCAGTTCTTC
CDR3aa: CAWSATPARNEQFF
d_gene: .
j_gene: TRBJ2-1
abundance: .
v_gene: TRBV30

CDR3nt: TGTGCCAGCAGCTTAGAAGGAAGCAGTAGGAGTGAAGCTTTCTTT
CDR3aa: CASSLEGSSRSEAFF
d_gene: .
j_gene: TRBJ1-1
abundance: .
v_gene: TRBV7-8

CDR3nt: TGTGCCAAAACTGAAGCTTTCTTT
CDR3aa: CAKTEAFF
d_gene: .
j_gene: TRBJ1-1
abundance: .
v_gene: TRBV19

CDR3nt: TGCGCCAGCAGCTTGGTCCCCACAGGGGGCGGGCTAGCCGGGGAGCTGTTTTTT
CDR3aa: CASSLVPTGGGLAGELFF
d_gene: TRBD1
j_gene: TRBJ2-2
abundance: .
v_gene: TRBV5-1

CDR3nt: TGTGCCATCGGCGGCAGTACTGCGACCCAGTACTTC
CDR3aa: CAIGGSTATQYF
d_gene: .
j_gene: TRBJ2-5
abundance: .
v_gene: TRBV6-1

CDR3nt: TGCGCCAGCAGCCTGGGCGGGTCGGGCAATCAGCCCCAGCATTTT
CDR3aa: CASSLGGSGNQPQHF
d_gene: .
j_gene: TRBJ1-5
abundance: .
v_gene: TRBV4-1

CDR3nt: TGTGCCAGCAGCTTATTAGCGGGAGGGCCAGCCGAGCTGTTTTTT
CDR3aa: CASSLLAGGPAELFF
d_gene: TRBD2
j_gene: TRBJ2-2
abundance: .
v_gene: TRBV11-2

CDR3nt: TGTGCCAGCAGTTACCGCCCGACAGGATATGGCTACACCTTC
CDR3aa: CASSYRPTGYGYTF
d_gene: .
j_gene: TRBJ1-2
abundance: .
v_gene: TRBV6-5

CDR3nt: TGTGCCAGCAGTGACCTAGGGCAGGTAGGGGTCCATGGCTACACCTTC
CDR3aa: CASSDLGQVGVHGYTF
d_gene: .
j_gene: TRBJ1-2
abundance: .
v_gene: TRBV25-1

CDR3nt: TGTGCCAGCAGCCGAATTTACGAGCAGTACTTC
CDR3aa: CASSRIYEQYF
d_gene: .
j_gene: TRBJ2-7
abundance: once
v_gene: TRBV28

CDR3nt: TGTGCCAGCAGCTTAGGGGCCTTAAGCTCTGGAAACACCATATATTTT
CDR3aa: CASSLGALSSGNTIYF
d_gene: .
j_gene: TRBJ1-3
abundance: .
v_gene: TRBV7-9

CDR3nt: TGTGCCAGGCAGCGGGACAGGGGGCGGGATCAGCCCCAGCATTTT
CDR3aa: CARQRDRGRDQPQHF
d_gene: TRBD1
j_gene: TRBJ1-5
abundance: .
v_gene: TRBV28

CDR3nt: TGTGCCAGCAGCCCGCGGGTTACTTTGAACACTGAAGCTTTCTTT
CDR3aa: CASSPRVTLNTEAFF
d_gene: .
j_gene: TRBJ1-1
abundance: .
v_gene: TRBV14

CDR3nt: TGTGCCAGCAGTACTCAACTAGCGGGAGGGGCAGATACGCAGTATTTT
CDR3aa: CASSTQLAGGADTQYF
d_gene: TRBD2
j_gene: TRBJ2-3
abundance: .
v_gene: TRBV28

CDR3nt: TGTGCCAGCAGCTTAGGGCGGGCCCGGACCACTGAAGCTTTCTTT
CDR3aa: CASSLGRARTTEAFF
d_gene: .
j_gene: TRBJ1-1
abundance: .
v_gene: TRBV7-9

CDR3nt: TGTGCCTGGACATCCGTAGATAATCAGCCCCAGCATTTT
CDR3aa: CAWTSVDNQPQHF
d_gene: .
j_gene: TRBJ1-5
abundance: .
v_gene: TRBV30

CDR3nt: TGTGCCAGCAGCGTAGGCCCGAGCAATCAGCCCCAGCATTTT
CDR3aa: CASSVGPSNQPQHF
d_gene: .
j_gene: TRBJ1-5
abundance: .
v_gene: TRBV9

CDR3nt: TGTGCCAGCAGCAGCGGGACAGGTTCGACTAATGAAAAACTGTTTTTT
CDR3aa: CASSSGTGSTNEKLFF
d_gene: TRBD1
j_gene: TRBJ1-4
abundance: .
v_gene: TRBV5-8

CDR3nt: TGTGCCAGCAGTCCCAACAGGGGTTATACTGAAGCTTTCTTT
CDR3aa: CASSPNRGYTEAFF
d_gene: TRBD1
j_gene: TRBJ1-1
abundance: .
v_gene: TRBV6-1